This T cell receptor beta chain stems from a study of shared clonotypes between healthy human individuals. CD45RO-negative CD8 cells positively selected for CCR7 made up the naive population, which excluded terminally differentiated effector memory CD45RA+ cells. Deep-level assay runs were performed. TCRdb's copy holds only in-frame clones and misses some; the assay was immunoSEQ multiplex PCR. The table lists 550,000 to 650,000 clones, around 96% of them singletons, with about 0.11% in the top ten. The specimen was naive CD8+ T cells sorted from blood. The sequence was collected from a woman younger than 45 in good health.

DNA for the CDR3: TGTGCCAGCAAGACAGGTTCGAACACCGGGGAGCTGTTTTTT. This sequence encodes CASKTGSNTGELFF. The chain carries TRBV28 and TRBJ2-2, with D tentatively TRBD1 (6 bases). V lost 7 bases, J lost 0 bases, and 9 bases lay in between. Looked up from germline, CDR1 is MDHEN and CDR2 is SYDVKM. The CDR3 consists of 14 residues.